This entry lists 5 T cell receptor beta chains sequenced from one sample in a study of cytotoxic CD8 clonotypes in ibrutinib-treated CLL. Clones were sequenced by immunoSEQ multiplex PCR, and TCRdb holds only the in-frame ones, with some missing. This repertoire shows hundreds of thousands of clones, roughly 70% found once; its top ten account for roughly 15%. The specimen comprised PBMCs, sampled after 24 months of ibrutinib treatment. The receptors were sampled from a human donor with chronic lymphocytic leukemia.

The chain carries TRBV5-1 and TRBJ2-1; D is unclear. V gave up 2 bases and J gave up 0 bases, with 6 bases separating them. CDR3 length equals 14 residues. Germline V CDR1 and CDR2: SGHRS, YFSETQ. The CDR3 nucleotides read TGCGCCAGCAGCTTCTCCAGCTCCTACAATGAGCAGTTCTTC. Its protein is CASSFSSSYNEQFF.

The sample holds a few counts of this clone. The chain has TRBV28 and TRBJ2-7; D remains unclear. CDR3 size: 11 residues. With 6 bases removed from V and 4 bases from J, the gap between germline ends came to 7 bases. Looked up from germline, CDR1 is MDHEN and CDR2 is SYDVKM. The CDR3 loop reads CASSTEYEQYF. The DNA of the CDR3 is TGTGCCAGCAGCACAGAGTACGAGCAGTACTTC.

The V gene is TRBV7-8, the J gene TRBJ1-5; D ambiguous. The CDR3 loop spans 12 amino acids. Trimming removed 2 bases at V and 4 bases at J, with 3 bases between. CDR1 and CDR2 from the germline V gene are SGHVS and FQNEAQ. The DNA for the CDR3 is TGTGCCAGCAGCTTACAGAATCAGCCCCAGCATTTT. This encodes CASSLQNQPQHF. The variable domain in full, completed from reference TRBV7-8 and TRBJ1-5, reads GAGVSQSPRYKVAKRGQDVALRCDPISGHVSLFWYQQALGQGPEFLTYFQNEAQLDKSGLPSDRFFAERPEGSVSTLKIQRTQQEDSAVYLCASSLQNQPQHFGDGTRLSIL.

The V gene is TRBV6-5, the J gene TRBJ2-3, with 8 bases aligning to TRBD1. With 6 bases clipped from V and 0 bases from J, the junction kept 2 bases outside the gene matches. Germline assignment: CDR1 MNHEY and CDR2 SVGAGI. The CDR3 length is 14 residues. Here the CDR3 DNA reads TGTGCCAGCAGGCGGACAGGGAGCACAGATACGCAGTATTTT. Translating gives CASRRTGSTDTQYF.

The V gene is TRBV30, the J gene TRBJ1-1; D is uncertain. Trimming took off 0 bases at V and 1 base at J, with 9 bases between the two ends. Per the germline V gene, CDR1 is GTSNPN and CDR2 is SVGIG (reference sequence). The CDR3 runs 14 residues. CDR3 in DNA: TGTGCCTGGAGTGTACTGGATGGGAACACTGAAGCTTTCTTT. It translates to CAWSVLDGNTEAFF.